The rows below give T cell receptor beta chains drawn from one sample of a study of shared clonotypes between healthy human individuals. The data were produced by immunoSEQ multiplex PCR, yet TCRdb's version contains in-frame clones alone and is incomplete. The data contain about 700,000 clones, 92% of them singletons. Sequenced material: naive CD8+ T cells sorted from blood. These receptors all stem from a man aged 25 to 40 in good health. Both conserved end residues are part of each CDR3. D genes are given only for firm matches. Size values are once, few and many counts, or a class for expanded clones, and some rows have none.

d_call: -; j_call: TRBJ1-1; v_call: TRBV9; clone_size: -; cdr3_aa: CASSVEGRLEGWAFF; cdr3_nt: TGTGCCAGCAGCGTAGAAGGCAGATTAGAAGGGTGGGCTTTCTTT
d_call: TRBD1; j_call: TRBJ2-7; v_call: TRBV30; clone_size: -; cdr3_aa: CAWDSGQGASEQYF; cdr3_nt: TGTGCCTGGGACTCCGGGCAGGGGGCGAGTGAGCAGTACTTC
d_call: -; j_call: TRBJ2-1; v_call: TRBV7-9; clone_size: -; cdr3_aa: CASSSALFPYNEQFF; cdr3_nt: TGTGCCAGCAGCTCCGCCTTGTTCCCATACAATGAGCAGTTCTTC
d_call: TRBD2; j_call: TRBJ2-3; v_call: TRBV11-3; clone_size: -; cdr3_aa: CASSSSGASTDTQYF; cdr3_nt: TGTGCCAGCAGCTCTAGCGGGGCTAGCACAGATACGCAGTATTTT
d_call: -; j_call: TRBJ2-2; v_call: TRBV4-1; clone_size: -; cdr3_aa: CASSQESGTGELFF; cdr3_nt: TGCGCCAGCAGCCAAGAATCGGGCACCGGGGAGCTGTTTTTT
d_call: TRBD2; j_call: TRBJ2-1; v_call: TRBV27; clone_size: once; cdr3_aa: CASSLGLAGGSEQFF; cdr3_nt: TGTGCCAGCAGTTTAGGACTAGCGGGAGGGAGTGAGCAGTTCTTC
d_call: -; j_call: TRBJ2-7; v_call: TRBV10-2; clone_size: many; cdr3_aa: CASSESSPYEQYF; cdr3_nt: TGCGCCAGCAGTGAGTCCTCACCTTACGAGCAGTACTTC
d_call: -; j_call: TRBJ2-1; v_call: TRBV7-9; clone_size: -; cdr3_aa: CASSPEYYNEQFF; cdr3_nt: TGTGCCAGCAGCCCCGAATACTACAATGAGCAGTTCTTC
d_call: -; j_call: TRBJ2-7; v_call: TRBV7-2; clone_size: -; cdr3_aa: CASSLRGYYEQYF; cdr3_nt: TGTGCCAGCAGCTTGAGAGGATACTACGAGCAGTACTTC
d_call: -; j_call: TRBJ1-3; v_call: TRBV7-8; clone_size: -; cdr3_aa: CASSLKPSGQGSGNTIYF; cdr3_nt: TGTGCCAGCAGCTTAAAGCCCTCCGGGCAGGGCTCTGGAAACACCATATATTTT